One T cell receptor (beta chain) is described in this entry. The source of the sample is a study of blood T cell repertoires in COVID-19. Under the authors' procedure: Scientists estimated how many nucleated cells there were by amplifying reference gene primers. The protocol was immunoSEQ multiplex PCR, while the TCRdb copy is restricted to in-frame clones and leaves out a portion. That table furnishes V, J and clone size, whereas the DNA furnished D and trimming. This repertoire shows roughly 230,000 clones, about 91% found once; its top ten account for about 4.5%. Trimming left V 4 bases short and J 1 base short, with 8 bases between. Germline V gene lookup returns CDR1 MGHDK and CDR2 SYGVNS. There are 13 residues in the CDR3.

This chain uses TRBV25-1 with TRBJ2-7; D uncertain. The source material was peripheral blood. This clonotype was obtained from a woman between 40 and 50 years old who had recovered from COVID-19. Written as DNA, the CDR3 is TGTGCCAGCAGTGCAACAGATTCCTACGAGCAGTACTTC. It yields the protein CASSATDSYEQYF.